This entry concerns a single T cell receptor beta chain. The record originates from a study of blood T cell repertoires in COVID-19. Study at large: The study drew acute and convalescent COVID-19 samples from the United States, Italy and Spain. The analysed material was cDNA or gDNA that came from T cells, B-cell-depleted T cells, or PBMCs.

After removal of 5 bases from V and 4 bases from J, the junction contained 6 bases not matched to a gene. Per germline, CDR1 SEHNR and CDR2 FQNEAQ (reference sequence). The CDR3 loop spans 14 amino acids. In the source study's methods: Estimates of nucleated cell counts were drawn from the amplification of reference gene primers. Clones were sequenced by immunoSEQ multiplex PCR, and TCRdb holds only the in-frame ones, with some missing. D and trimming come from the DNA, and the V and J calls and clone size come from that table. The top ten clones hold roughly 9.4% of a sample with some 250,000 clones, around four fifths of them seen once.

The sequenced sample consisted of peripheral blood. This TCR was recovered from a man aged 40-50 years with active or convalescent COVID-19. This chain connects TRBV7-9 to TRBJ1-2, with 8 bases fitting TRBD1. The CDR3 DNA follows: TGTGCCAGCAGCCCGGGGACAGGACTCTATGGCTACACCTTC. Its translation is CASSPGTGLYGYTF.